A single sample is the source of the 29 T cell receptor beta chains below, sequenced in a study of blood T cell repertoires in COVID-19. This table comes from immunoSEQ multiplex PCR, and its TCRdb copy is limited to in-frame clones, with some not included. Of approximately 240,000 clones in the sample, nearly 85% were seen once. Material: peripheral blood. These receptors originate from a human donor in a cohort sampled during active COVID-19.

The V call is TRBV19, the J call TRBJ2-1, with 8 positions matching TRBD2. This CDR3 contains 15 residues. The germline gives CDR1 LNHDA, CDR2 SQIVND (reference sequence). With V trimmed by 6 bases and J by 5 bases, 9 bases remained unmatched. The CDR3 nucleotides are TGTGCCAGTAGACCTATAGCGGGAAACAACAATGAGCAGTTCTTC. It specifies CASRPIAGNNNEQFF.

The V gene is TRBV2, the J gene TRBJ2-7; the D is unclear. Trimming removed 9 bases from V and 0 bases from J, with 12 bases in between. CDR1 is SNHLY and CDR2 is FYNNEI in the germline V gene. This CDR3 comprises 13 residues. CDR3 sequence (DNA): TGTGCCAGGGGTGCGGAGAGCTCCTACGAGCAGTACTTC. It specifies CARGAESSYEQYF.

This clone was counted once. The chain combines TRBV5-1 with TRBJ2-5; 7 bases match TRBD2. With V trimmed by 4 bases and J by 4 bases, 4 bases remained unmatched. The V gene's germline CDR1 is SGHRS and CDR2 YFSETQ. The CDR3 totals 13 residues. The CDR3 here is CASSRTRLETQYF. CDR3 DNA sequence: TGCGCCAGCAGCCGGACTAGGTTAGAGACCCAGTACTTC.

This clone was recorded at least ten times. The rearrangement links TRBV23-1 to TRBJ1-1; TRBD1 is a possible D gene (5 bases). TRBV23-1 is labeled an ORF, and its function is uncertain. This CDR3 region has 19 residues. V was clipped by 0 bases and J by 0 bases, with 20 bases between them. CDR3 coding DNA: TGCGCCAGCAGTCAATCGTCGGAGGGGAGGGAGGACATGAACACTGAAGCTTTCTTT. Protein product: CASSQSSEGREDMNTEAFF.

V usage is TRBV5-1 and J usage is TRBJ1-2; D is unclear. CDR1 and CDR2 (germline): SGHRS, YFSETQ. Deletions cut 4 bases from V and 2 bases from J, with 15 bases between. CDR3 size: 15 residues. The CDR3 is CASSPEGAANYGYTF. As DNA, the CDR3 is TGCGCCAGCAGCCCGGAAGGAGCAGCCAACTATGGCTACACCTTC.

CDR3 in amino acids: CATSDWLIQAGRNQPQHF. CDR3 DNA sequence: TGTGCCACCAGCGACTGGTTAATTCAGGCAGGGCGCAATCAGCCCCAGCATTTT. This chain uses TRBV24-1 with TRBJ1-5; tentative D call: TRBD1 (5 bases). Trimming removed 7 bases from V and 2 bases from J, with 23 bases in between. Germline V gene sequence: CDR1 KGHDR, CDR2 SFDVKD. The CDR3 loop spans 18 amino acids.

CDR3 residues: CASSPASGVTDTQYF. Written as DNA, the CDR3 is TGTGCCAGCAGCCCTGCTAGCGGGGTTACAGATACGCAGTATTTT. This sequence joins TRBV14 and TRBJ2-3; 9 bases match TRBD2. The length of the CDR3 is 15 residues. In germline, CDR1 is SGHDN, CDR2 FVKESK. The V and J ends lost 4 bases and 3 bases, in that order; junction bases with no gene match: 5. The full variable domain, its missing parts supplied by reference TRBV14 and TRBJ2-3, is EAGVTQFPSHSVIEKGQTVTLRCDPISGHDNLYWYRRVMGKEIKFLLHFVKESKQDESGMPNNRFLAERTGGTYSTLKVQPAELEDSGVYFCASSPASGVTDTQYFGPGTRLTVL.

V usage is TRBV6-5 and J usage is TRBJ2-7; 8 nucleotides line up with TRBD1. V trimming: 4 bases; J trimming: 3 bases; junction bases outside the gene matches: 8. CDR1 is MNHEY, CDR2 SVGAGI, per germline. This CDR3 spans 15 amino acids. The CDR3: CASSFLRTGNYEQYF. The CDR3, as DNA: TGTGCCAGCAGTTTTCTCAGGACAGGGAACTACGAGCAGTACTTC.

The sample holds one count of this clone. The CDR3 region is CASSLNMRGATYNEQFF. DNA for the CDR3: TGCGCCAGCAGCTTGAACATGCGGGGGGCGACCTACAATGAGCAGTTCTTC. The chain combines TRBV5-1 with TRBJ2-1; 8 bases map to TRBD2. Trimming at V came to 1 base and at J to 2 bases, leaving 8 bases not matched to a gene. The germline V gene encodes CDR1 SGHRS and CDR2 YFSETQ. The CDR3 runs to 17 residues.

This rearrangement joins TRBV7-2 to TRBJ1-1; the D is unclear. The CDR3 consists of 13 residues. The V end lost 4 bases, the J end lost 5 bases, and 11 bases lay between the germline ends. In germline, CDR1 is SGHTA, CDR2 FQGNSA. CDR3 loop: CASSSRMRTEAFF. CDR3 nucleotide sequence: TGTGCCAGCAGCTCTCGAATGAGAACTGAAGCTTTCTTT.

For this clone: This sample includes further DNA sequences coding for the same CDR3. The rearrangement joins TRBV5-1 to TRBJ1-5; tentatively, D is TRBD1 (6 bases). Germline V CDR1 and CDR2: SGHRS, YFSETQ. V shed 4 bases and J shed 2 bases, with 10 bases lying between them. This CDR3 has 14 amino acids. CDR3 sequence: CASSEGVGNQPQHF. The CDR3 nucleotides read TGCGCCAGCAGCGAGGGGGTAGGCAATCAGCCCCAGCATTTT.

The rearrangement uses TRBV30 and TRBJ1-5; 7 bases map to TRBD1. Germline CDR1 and CDR2: GTSNPN and SVGIG (reference sequence). V trimming: 1 base; J trimming: 0 bases; junction bases outside the gene matches: 9. This CDR3 comprises 17 residues. Here the CDR3 reads CAWSADREYYSNQPQHF. CDR3 DNA: TGTGCCTGGAGTGCTGACAGGGAATATTATAGCAATCAGCCCCAGCATTTT. The variable domain in full, completed from reference TRBV30 and TRBJ1-5, reads SQTIHQWPATLVQPVGSPLSLECTVEGTSNPNLYWYRQAAGRGLQLLFYSVGIGQISSEVPQNLSASRPQDRQFILSSKKLLLSDSGFYLCAWSADREYYSNQPQHFGDGTRLSIL.

The chain is built from TRBV3-1 (or the pseudogene TRBV3-2) and TRBJ2-7; D perhaps matches TRBD2 (5 bases). The germline V gene encodes CDR1 LGHDT and CDR2 YNNKEL (reference sequence). The CDR3 totals 15 residues. V was clipped by 4 bases and J by 3 bases, with 16 bases between them. Here the CDR3 reads CASSPPGVGIYEQYF. CDR3 nucleotides: TGTGCCAGCAGCCCACCCGGGGTGGGGATCTACGAGCAGTACTTC.

The V gene is TRBV10-3, the J gene TRBJ2-1, with 8 bases aligning to TRBD1. After removal of 6 bases from V and 0 bases from J, the junction contained 4 bases not matched to a gene. Germline CDR1 ENHRY, CDR2 SYGVKD. The CDR3 is 15 residues long. CDR3 DNA sequence: TGTGCCATCAGGAGGACAGGGAGCTCCTACAATGAGCAGTTCTTC. Amino acids: CAIRRTGSSYNEQFF.

The chain couples TRBV2 to TRBJ2-7; 12 bases match TRBD1. J was trimmed by 2 bases and V by 4 bases; bases with no gene match: 6. The CDR3 sequence is 16 residues long. CDR1 is SNHLY, CDR2 FYNNEI, per germline. CDR3 region: CASSGDRGLVPYEQYF. In DNA, the CDR3 is TGTGCCAGCAGTGGGGACAGGGGGCTAGTACCCTACGAGCAGTACTTC.

The V call is TRBV29-1, the J call TRBJ2-1; TRBD1 aligns across 10 bases. With V trimmed by 7 bases and J by 8 bases, 5 bases remained unmatched. The CDR3 contains 12 residues. The germline V gene has CDR1 SQVTM and CDR2 ANQGSEA. The CDR3 DNA follows: TGCAGCGCTGGGACAGGGGACCATGAGCAGTTCTTC. Its translation: CSAGTGDHEQFF.

The rearrangement joins TRBV11-2 to TRBJ2-5, with D perhaps TRBD2 (6 bases). Germline values: CDR1 SGHAT, CDR2 FQNNGV. V was trimmed by 2 bases and J by 5 bases, leaving 12 bases between them. This CDR3 is built from 14 residues. The CDR3 DNA sequence: TGTGCCAGCAGCTTAAGTATACGGGGGGAGACCCAGTACTTC. Protein product: CASSLSIRGETQYF.

The V call is TRBV27, the J call TRBJ2-7; 12 positions agree with TRBD2. The J segment lost 6 bases and the V segment lost 6 bases, leaving 6 bases of the junction unmatched. The CDR3 runs 14 residues. Germline V gives CDR1 MNHEY, CDR2 SMNVEV (reference sequence). The CDR3 loop reads CASRRTSGTAEQYF. CDR3 bases: TGTGCCAGCAGGAGGACTAGCGGGACGGCCGAGCAGTACTTC.

The V and J genes are TRBV12-3 or TRBV12-4 and TRBJ1-5; the D is unclear. V was cut by 8 bases and J by 6 bases, with 14 bases left in between. The CDR3 is 13 residues long. The DNA for the CDR3 is TGTGCCAGCCGCGGGGAGGGCTCTCAGCCCCAGCATTTT. The encoded protein is CASRGEGSQPQHF.

The gene calls are TRBV28 and TRBJ2-7, with 7 bases matching TRBD1. Per germline, CDR1 MDHEN and CDR2 SYDVKM. With 5 bases clipped from V and 2 bases from J, the junction kept 12 bases outside the gene matches. This CDR3 is 16 amino acids long. DNA of the CDR3: TGTGCCAGCAGTCCCCCCGGGACAGCCGCCGCCTACGAGCAGTACTTC. It yields the protein CASSPPGTAAAYEQYF.

This rearrangement joins TRBV13 to TRBJ2-7; D is uncertain. V gave up 2 bases and J gave up 5 bases, with 10 bases separating them. CDR3 length: 13 residues. CDR1 is PRHDT, CDR2 FYEKMQ, per germline (reference sequence). The DNA for the CDR3 is TGTGCCAGCAGCTTAAATTCAGTGGACGAGCAGTACTTC. It codes for CASSLNSVDEQYF.

The chain joins TRBV6-4 to TRBJ2-7; TRBD1 matches at 9 bases. The CDR3 extends over 14 amino acids. Per germline, CDR1 MRHNA and CDR2 SNTAGT. The J segment lost 1 base and the V segment lost 10 bases, leaving 8 bases of the junction unmatched. CDR3 sequence (DNA): TGTGCCACCTCACAGGACAGGGGTTCCTACGAGCAGTACTTC. It translates to CATSQDRGSYEQYF.

This chain uses TRBV24-1 with TRBJ2-1, with 7 bases lining up with TRBD1. V dropped 4 bases and J dropped 3; count of bases not matched to a gene: 5. This CDR3 region has 15 residues. The germline V gene encodes CDR1 KGHDR and CDR2 SFDVKD. The CDR3 reads CATSDSGTDYNEQFF. CDR3 coding DNA: TGTGCCACCAGTGACTCCGGGACAGACTACAATGAGCAGTTCTTC.

The rearrangement uses TRBV28 and TRBJ2-1; D perhaps matches TRBD1 (6 bases). Trimming removed 3 bases at V and 9 bases at J, with 21 bases between. Germline values: CDR1 MDHEN, CDR2 SYDVKM. This CDR3 comprises 16 residues. As DNA, the CDR3 is TGTGCCAGCAGTTTGTTTGGGGGAGTTTCAGGGGCTGAGCAGTTCTTC. Its translation is CASSLFGGVSGAEQFF.

The chain links TRBV7-6 to TRBJ1-3, with 8 positions matching TRBD1. The CDR3 loop spans 16 amino acids. V trimming: 4 bases; J trimming: 7 bases; junction bases outside the gene matches: 12. CDR1 SGHVS and CDR2 FNYEAQ come from the germline V gene. CDR3 DNA: TGTGCCAGCAGCTCACGGACAGGGAGCGATTGGAACACCATATATTTT. Amino acid sequence: CASSSRTGSDWNTIYF.

This chain joins TRBV18 and TRBJ1-4; the match to TRBD1 covers 7 bases. CDR3 length: 16 amino acids. Germline CDR1 is KGHSH and CDR2 is LQKENI. Unmatched junction bases numbered 9, after V lost 3 bases and J lost 5 bases. CDR3 sequence reads: CASSPRWGTENEKLFF. CDR3 sequence (DNA): TGTGCCAGCTCACCCCGATGGGGGACAGAGAATGAAAAACTGTTTTTT.

A single count supports this clone. The chain carries TRBV28 and TRBJ1-2; no clear D. V lost 5 bases to trimming and J lost 0 bases, with 13 bases between them. The CDR3 length is 15 residues. Germline V lookup: CDR1 MDHEN, CDR2 SYDVKM. DNA of the CDR3: TGTGCCAGCAGTCGAACGCCAGGCACTAACTATGGCTACACCTTC. Its protein product is CASSRTPGTNYGYTF.

The J gene is TRBJ2-5, the V gene TRBV7-9, with D possibly being TRBD2 (5 bases). This CDR3 is built from 13 residues. CDR1 and CDR2 (germline): SEHNR, FQNEAQ (reference sequence). Trimming removed 5 bases from V and 3 bases from J, with 10 bases in between. CDR3 loop: CASSLGLKETQYF. As DNA, the CDR3 is TGTGCCAGCAGCCTCGGACTCAAAGAGACCCAGTACTTC.

The V and J genes are TRBV9 and TRBJ2-3; TRBD2 aligns across 8 bases. V gave up 0 bases and J gave up 1 base; unmatched junction bases: 1. CDR1 and CDR2 from the germline V gene are SGDLS and YYNGEE. The CDR3 length is 15 residues. The CDR3: CASSVGSGGTDTQYF. The CDR3 DNA follows: TGTGCCAGCAGCGTAGGTAGCGGGGGCACAGATACGCAGTATTTT.